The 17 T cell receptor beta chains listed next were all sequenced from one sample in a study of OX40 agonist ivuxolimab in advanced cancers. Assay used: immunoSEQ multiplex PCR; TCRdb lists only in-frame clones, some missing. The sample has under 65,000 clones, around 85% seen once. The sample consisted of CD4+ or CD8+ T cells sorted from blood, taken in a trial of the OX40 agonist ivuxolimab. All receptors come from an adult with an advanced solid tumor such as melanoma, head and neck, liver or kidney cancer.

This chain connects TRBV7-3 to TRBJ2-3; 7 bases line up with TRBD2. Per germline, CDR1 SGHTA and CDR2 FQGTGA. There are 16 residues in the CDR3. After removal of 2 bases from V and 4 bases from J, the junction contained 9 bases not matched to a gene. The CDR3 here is CASSLLAGVNSDTQYF. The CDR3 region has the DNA TGTGCCAGCAGCTTACTGGCGGGAGTAAATTCAGATACGCAGTATTTT. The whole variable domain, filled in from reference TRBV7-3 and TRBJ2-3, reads GAGVSQTPSNKVTEKGKYVELRCDPISGHTALYWYRQSLGQGPEFLIYFQGTGAADDSGLPNDRFFAVRPEGSVSTLKIQRTERGDSAVYLCASSLLAGVNSDTQYFGPGTRLTVL.

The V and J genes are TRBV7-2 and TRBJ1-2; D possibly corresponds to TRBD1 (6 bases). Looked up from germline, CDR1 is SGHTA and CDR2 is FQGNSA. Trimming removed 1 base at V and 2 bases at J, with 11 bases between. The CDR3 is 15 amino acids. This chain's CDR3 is CASSLGQGLNYGYTF. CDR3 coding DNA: TGTGCCAGCAGCTTAGGCCAGGGGTTAAACTATGGCTACACCTTC.

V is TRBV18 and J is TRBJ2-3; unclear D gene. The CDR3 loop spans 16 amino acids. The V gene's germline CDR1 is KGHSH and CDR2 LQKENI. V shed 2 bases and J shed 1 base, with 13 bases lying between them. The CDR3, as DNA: TGTGCCAGCTCACCAGGGTTGACGGCTGGCACAGATACGCAGTATTTT. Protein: CASSPGLTAGTDTQYF.

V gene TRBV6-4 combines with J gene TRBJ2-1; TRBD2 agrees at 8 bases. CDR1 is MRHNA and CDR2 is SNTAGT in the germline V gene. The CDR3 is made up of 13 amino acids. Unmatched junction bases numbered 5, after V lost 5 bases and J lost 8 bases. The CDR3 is CASSRREDDEQFF. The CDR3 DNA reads TGTGCCAGCAGTCGGCGGGAGGACGATGAGCAGTTCTTC.

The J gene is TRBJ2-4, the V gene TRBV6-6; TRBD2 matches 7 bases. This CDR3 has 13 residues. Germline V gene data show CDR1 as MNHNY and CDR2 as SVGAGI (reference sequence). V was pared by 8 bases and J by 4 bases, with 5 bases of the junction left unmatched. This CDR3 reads CASGRGPKNIQYF. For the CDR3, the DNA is TGTGCCAGCGGGAGGGGACCTAAAAACATTCAGTACTTC.

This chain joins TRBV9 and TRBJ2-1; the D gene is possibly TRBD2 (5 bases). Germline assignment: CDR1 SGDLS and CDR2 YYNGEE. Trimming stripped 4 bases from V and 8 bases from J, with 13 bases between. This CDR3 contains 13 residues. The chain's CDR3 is CASSQRGVDEQFF. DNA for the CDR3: TGTGCCAGCAGCCAACGGGGAGTGGATGAGCAGTTCTTC.

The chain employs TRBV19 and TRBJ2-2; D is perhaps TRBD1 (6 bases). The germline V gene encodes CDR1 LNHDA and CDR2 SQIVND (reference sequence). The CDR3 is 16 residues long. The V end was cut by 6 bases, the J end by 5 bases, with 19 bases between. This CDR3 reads CASRQQGRGMTGELFF. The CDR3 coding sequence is TGTGCCAGTAGGCAACAGGGACGGGGAATGACCGGGGAGCTGTTTTTT. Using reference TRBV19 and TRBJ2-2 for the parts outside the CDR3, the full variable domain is DGGITQSPKYLFRKEGQNVTLSCEQNLNHDAMYWYRQDPGQGLRLIYYSQIVNDFQKGDIAEGYSVSREKKESFPLTVTSAQKNPTAFYLCASRQQGRGMTGELFFGEGSRLTVL.

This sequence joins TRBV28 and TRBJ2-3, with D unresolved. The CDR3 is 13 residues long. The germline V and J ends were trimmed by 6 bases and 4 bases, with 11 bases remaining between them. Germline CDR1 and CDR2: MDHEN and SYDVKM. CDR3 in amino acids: CASSRHWADTQYF. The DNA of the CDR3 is TGTGCCAGCAGCAGACATTGGGCAGATACGCAGTATTTT.

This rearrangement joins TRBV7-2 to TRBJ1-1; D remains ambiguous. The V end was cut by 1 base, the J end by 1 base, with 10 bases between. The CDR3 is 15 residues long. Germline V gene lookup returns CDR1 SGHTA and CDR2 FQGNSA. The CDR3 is CASSLVGRGNTEAFF. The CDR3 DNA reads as TGTGCCAGCAGCTTAGTCGGACGGGGGAACACTGAAGCTTTCTTT.

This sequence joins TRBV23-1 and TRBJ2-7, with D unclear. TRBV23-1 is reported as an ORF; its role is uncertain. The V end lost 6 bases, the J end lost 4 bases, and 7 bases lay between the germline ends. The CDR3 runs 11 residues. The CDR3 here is CASRDGYEQYF. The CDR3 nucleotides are TGCGCCAGCAGGGATGGTTACGAGCAGTACTTC.

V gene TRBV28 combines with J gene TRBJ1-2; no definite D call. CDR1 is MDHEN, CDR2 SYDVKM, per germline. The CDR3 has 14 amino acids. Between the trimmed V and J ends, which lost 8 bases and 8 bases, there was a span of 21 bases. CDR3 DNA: TGTGCCAGCTCATCCTTTCCCCCCCCAGAAGGCTACACCTTC. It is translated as CASSSFPPPEGYTF.

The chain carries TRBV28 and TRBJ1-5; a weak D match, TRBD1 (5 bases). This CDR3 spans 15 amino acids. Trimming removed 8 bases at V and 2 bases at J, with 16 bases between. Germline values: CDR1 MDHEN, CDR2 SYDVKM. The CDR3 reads CASRGGGEGNQPQHF. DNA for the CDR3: TGTGCCAGCCGTGGGGGGGGAGAGGGCAATCAGCCCCAGCATTTT.

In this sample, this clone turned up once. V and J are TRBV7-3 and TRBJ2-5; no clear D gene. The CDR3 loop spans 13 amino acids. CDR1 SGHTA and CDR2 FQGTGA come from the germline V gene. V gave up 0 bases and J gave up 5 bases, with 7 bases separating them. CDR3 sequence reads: CASSLTRTETQYF. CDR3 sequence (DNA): TGTGCCAGCAGCTTAACCCGGACGGAGACCCAGTACTTC. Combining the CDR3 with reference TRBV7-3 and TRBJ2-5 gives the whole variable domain GAGVSQTPSNKVTEKGKYVELRCDPISGHTALYWYRQSLGQGPEFLIYFQGTGAADDSGLPNDRFFAVRPEGSVSTLKIQRTERGDSAVYLCASSLTRTETQYFGPGTRLLVL.

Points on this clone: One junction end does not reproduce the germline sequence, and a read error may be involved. CDR3 loop: CASSPLSVTNEQFF. In nucleotides, the CDR3 is TGTGCTAGCAGCCCCCTAAGCGTTACGAATGAGCAGTTCTTC. The genes are TRBV7-7 and TRBJ2-1; D uncertain. The CDR3 has 14 residues. Germline CDR1 reads SSHAT; CDR2 reads FNYEAQ (reference sequence).

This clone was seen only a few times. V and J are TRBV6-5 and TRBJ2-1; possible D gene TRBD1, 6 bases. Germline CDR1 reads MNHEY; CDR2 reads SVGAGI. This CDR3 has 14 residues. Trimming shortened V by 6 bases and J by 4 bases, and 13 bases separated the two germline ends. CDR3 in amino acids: CASSNPTGYNEQFF. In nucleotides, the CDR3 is TGTGCCAGCAGCAACCCGACAGGATACAATGAGCAGTTCTTC.

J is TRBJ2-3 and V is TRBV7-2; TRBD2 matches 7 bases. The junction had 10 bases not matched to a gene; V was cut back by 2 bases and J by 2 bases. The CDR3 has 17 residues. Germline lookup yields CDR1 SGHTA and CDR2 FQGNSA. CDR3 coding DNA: TGTGCCAGCAGCTTATTTTTAGCGGGCGGTAACACAGATACGCAGTATTTT. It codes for CASSLFLAGGNTDTQYF.

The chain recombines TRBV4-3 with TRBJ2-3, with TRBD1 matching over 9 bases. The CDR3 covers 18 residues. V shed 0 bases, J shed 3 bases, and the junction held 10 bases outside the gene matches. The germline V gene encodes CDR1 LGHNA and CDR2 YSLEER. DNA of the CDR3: TGCGCCAGCAGCCAAGACAATTCCGGGACAGGGTATACAGATACGCAGTATTTT. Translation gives CASSQDNSGTGYTDTQYF.